These 31 T cell receptor beta chains were all obtained from the same sample, sequenced in a study of OX40 agonist ivuxolimab in advanced cancers. Sequencing was performed with immunoSEQ multiplex PCR; in TCRdb, only in-frame clones are kept and a portion is missing. The sample gives about 100,000 clones, about 91% of which show up once; 0.5% to 0.65% is in the top ten. Sequenced here: CD4+ or CD8+ T cells sorted from blood, sampled in a trial of the OX40 agonist ivuxolimab. The source of these receptors is an adult with an advanced solid tumor such as melanoma, head and neck, liver or kidney cancer.

This chain joins TRBV5-4 and TRBJ2-3, with D possibly being TRBD1 or TRBD2 (5 bases each). This CDR3 region has 16 residues. The germline V and J ends were trimmed by 0 bases and 7 bases, with 18 bases remaining between them. CDR1 is SGHNT, CDR2 YYREEE, per germline (reference sequence). The CDR3 loop is CASSLAGTDLENTQYF. The DNA of the CDR3 is TGTGCCAGCAGCTTGGCCGGGACGGATCTCGAGAATACGCAGTATTTT. Using reference TRBV5-4 and TRBJ2-3 for the parts outside the CDR3, the full variable domain is ETGVTQSPTHLIKTRGQQVTLRCSSQSGHNTVSWYQQALGQGPQFIFQYYREEENGRGNFPPRFSGLQFPNYSSELNVNALELDDSALYLCASSLAGTDLENTQYFGPGTRLTVL.

The count of this clone is one. V gene TRBV19 combines with J gene TRBJ2-3; 7 bases are a match to TRBD1. Trimming took 5 bases from V and 0 from J; bases not matched to a gene: 5. CDR3 length: 15 residues. CDR1 and CDR2 from the germline V gene are LNHDA and SQIVND (reference sequence). The CDR3 reads CASSGRGSSTDTQYF. CDR3 coding DNA: TGTGCCAGTAGTGGCAGGGGGAGTAGCACAGATACGCAGTATTTT. The whole variable domain, filled in from reference TRBV19 and TRBJ2-3, reads DGGITQSPKYLFRKEGQNVTLSCEQNLNHDAMYWYRQDPGQGLRLIYYSQIVNDFQKGDIAEGYSVSREKKESFPLTVTSAQKNPTAFYLCASSGRGSSTDTQYFGPGTRLTVL.

This chain uses TRBV4-3 with TRBJ2-2; no reliable D call. Per germline, CDR1 LGHNA and CDR2 YSLEER. The CDR3 runs 15 residues. The germline V and J ends were trimmed by 3 bases and 0 bases, with 8 bases remaining between them. The CDR3, as DNA: TGCGCCAGCAGCCAGGGTTTTTCGAACACCGGGGAGCTGTTTTTT. Amino acids: CASSQGFSNTGELFF.

The chain combines TRBV5-6 with TRBJ1-1; weak D call: TRBD1 (5 bases). Trimming pared 4 bases from V and 2 bases from J, leaving 15 bases between. This CDR3 contains 15 residues. CDR1 is SGHDT, CDR2 YYEEEE, per germline. The CDR3 nucleotides read TGTGCCAGCAGCCCAACCGGCAGGGCTAACACTGAAGCTTTCTTT. As protein: CASSPTGRANTEAFF.

The chain carries TRBV4-1 and TRBJ2-6, with TRBD2 as a possible D gene (6 bases). Trimming stripped 1 base from V and 0 bases from J, with 16 bases between. The germline CDR1 and CDR2 sequences are MGHRA and YSYEKL. CDR3 length equals 19 residues. The CDR3 spells CASSQAGVENFSGANVLTF. The CDR3 DNA follows: TGCGCCAGCAGCCAAGCGGGGGTAGAAAACTTCTCTGGGGCCAACGTCCTGACTTTC.

The chain employs TRBV6-1 and TRBJ2-7; D gene uncertain. In germline, CDR1 is MNHNS, CDR2 SASEGT. V was clipped by 0 bases and J by 3 bases, with 9 bases between them. The CDR3 runs 14 residues. CDR3 region: CASSEASTGYEQYF. Here the CDR3 DNA reads TGTGCCAGCAGTGAAGCATCAACTGGCTACGAGCAGTACTTC.

CDR3 coding DNA: TGTGCCAGCAGCTTAGGGACTAGCGGGGCCGGGGAGCTGTTTTTT. It encodes CASSLGTSGAGELFF. The chain carries TRBV7-6 and TRBJ2-2; 12 nucleotides line up with TRBD2. The V gene's germline CDR1 is SGHVS and CDR2 FNYEAQ. The CDR3 has 15 amino acids. Losses at the gene ends were 1 base for V and 6 bases for J; bases not matched to a gene: 0. The full variable domain, its missing parts supplied by reference TRBV7-6 and TRBJ2-2, is GAGVSQSPRYKVTKRGQDVALRCDPISGHVSLYWYRQALGQGPEFLTYFNYEAQQDKSGLPNDRFSAERPEGSISTLTIQRTEQRDSAMYRCASSLGTSGAGELFFGEGSRLTVL.

The chain recombines TRBV29-1 with TRBJ2-5; D ambiguous. Germline CDR1 reads SQVTM; CDR2 reads ANQGSEA. This CDR3 is built from 12 residues. The ends were cut back, 3 bases at V and 5 bases at J, with 10 bases in the middle. The DNA of the CDR3 is TGCAGCGTTGACAGACGTGGGGAGACCCAGTACTTC. Translation gives CSVDRRGETQYF.

The rearrangement uses TRBV6-5 and TRBJ2-7; 8 bases match TRBD2. Germline V gene data show CDR1 as MNHEY and CDR2 as SVGAGI. The CDR3 has 15 residues. The ends lost 6 bases at V and 3 bases at J; junction bases unmatched: 10. CDR3 loop: CASRASGRKVYEQYF. CDR3 DNA: TGTGCCAGCAGGGCAAGCGGGAGAAAGGTCTACGAGCAGTACTTC.

The gene calls are TRBV13 and TRBJ2-7; no clear D. Germline CDR1 PRHDT, CDR2 FYEKMQ (reference sequence). The V and J ends lost 5 bases and 0 bases respectively, with 11 bases between them. The CDR3 runs 14 residues. The CDR3 DNA sequence: TGTGCCAGCAGCCCCCGGACGAACTCCTACGAGCAGTACTTC. It yields the protein CASSPRTNSYEQYF.

The chain joins TRBV27 to TRBJ1-1, with a possible D match to TRBD1 (6 bases). CDR1 MNHEY and CDR2 SMNVEV come from the germline V gene (reference sequence). The CDR3 length is 15 residues. V lost 6 bases and J lost 3, with 17 bases in between. The CDR3 coding sequence is TGTGCCAGCAGGGACTATTTGGGGGCCGACACTGAAGCTTTCTTT. Translation: CASRDYLGADTEAFF.

The chain is built from TRBV15 and TRBJ1-5; D not resolved. From germline, CDR1 is LNHNV and CDR2 YYDKDF (reference sequence). This CDR3 has 15 amino acids. Trimming removed 5 bases at V and 2 bases at J, with 13 bases between. Here the CDR3 DNA reads TGTGCCACCAGCCCCGATCCGCGGGGCAATCAGCCCCAGCATTTT. It yields the protein CATSPDPRGNQPQHF.

The chain couples TRBV30 to TRBJ1-4; 10 bases fit TRBD1. Unmatched junction bases numbered 7, after V lost 4 bases and J lost 8 bases. The CDR3 runs 14 residues. Germline V CDR1 and CDR2: GTSNPN, SVGIG (reference sequence). The CDR3 protein is CAWMAGTGDEKLFF. CDR3 nucleotide sequence: TGTGCCTGGATGGCCGGGACAGGGGACGAAAAACTGTTTTTT.

This chain joins TRBV9 and TRBJ1-3, with a weak D call TRBD1 (6 bases). The ends were cut back, 1 base at V and 4 bases at J, with 15 bases in the middle. The CDR3 loop spans 16 amino acids. Germline CDR1 reads SGDLS; CDR2 reads YYNGEE. This chain's CDR3 is CASSVQGQRGGNTIYF. The CDR3 DNA is TGTGCCAGCAGCGTACAGGGACAAAGGGGGGGAAACACCATATATTTT.

Note on this clone: An end of the junction differs from the germline gene, which may be a read error. This chain uses TRBV28 with TRBJ1-1; D gene ambiguous. The CDR3 runs to 12 residues. The germline CDR1 and CDR2 sequences are MDHEN and SYDVKM. CDR3 loop: CASGLLNTKAFF. As DNA, the CDR3 is TGTGCCAGCGGACTGTTGAACACTAAAGCTTTCTTT.

This chain connects TRBV7-8 to TRBJ1-4; D gene uncertain. This CDR3 spans 14 amino acids. The germline CDR1 and CDR2 sequences are SGHVS and FQNEAQ. V lost 3 bases and J 2 bases, leaving 7 bases between the germline ends. In DNA, the CDR3 is TGTGCCAGCAGCTTTAGGTTTACTAATGAAAAACTGTTTTTT. Translating gives CASSFRFTNEKLFF. The full variable domain, rest sourced from reference TRBV7-8 and TRBJ1-4, is GAGVSQSPRYKVAKRGQDVALRCDPISGHVSLFWYQQALGQGPEFLTYFQNEAQLDKSGLPSDRFFAERPEGSVSTLKIQRTQQEDSAVYLCASSFRFTNEKLFFGSGTQLSVL.

The rearrangement links TRBV19 to TRBJ2-1; 11 bases fit TRBD2. The V gene's germline CDR1 is LNHDA and CDR2 SQIVND (reference sequence). CDR3 length: 19 amino acids. V was clipped by 6 bases and J by 0 bases; unmatched bases: 13. The CDR3 spells CASRWGLAGGPSSYNEQFF. For the CDR3, the DNA is TGTGCCAGTAGATGGGGTCTAGCGGGAGGCCCAAGCTCCTACAATGAGCAGTTCTTC.

This rearrangement joins TRBV28 to TRBJ1-5; D remains ambiguous. CDR1 is MDHEN, CDR2 SYDVKM, per germline. V lost 5 bases and J 0 bases, leaving 17 bases between the germline ends. The CDR3 consists of 17 residues. The CDR3 DNA sequence: TGTGCCAGCAGTACTCACCCGGGAGGAAATAGCAATCAGCCCCAGCATTTT. It yields the protein CASSTHPGGNSNQPQHF.

This rearrangement joins TRBV5-1 to TRBJ1-1, with D unresolved. This CDR3 contains 13 residues. Per the germline V gene, CDR1 is SGHRS and CDR2 is YFSETQ. With 0 bases removed from V and 3 bases from J, the gap between germline ends came to 6 bases. The CDR3 DNA reads as TGCGCCAGCAGCTTGGGGACCTACACTGAAGCTTTCTTT. Amino acids: CASSLGTYTEAFF.

The V gene is TRBV7-8, the J gene TRBJ2-2; D remains ambiguous. The CDR3 is 12 amino acids. The V gene's germline CDR1 is SGHVS and CDR2 FQNEAQ. The V end was cut by 5 bases, the J end by 3 bases, with 4 bases between. CDR3 sequence: CASSSDTGELFF. Here the CDR3 DNA reads TGTGCCAGCAGCAGCGACACCGGGGAGCTGTTTTTT.

This chain connects TRBV6-5 to TRBJ2-2; no reliable D call. CDR1 is MNHEY, CDR2 SVGAGI, per germline. V lost 7 bases, J lost 1 base, and 13 bases lay in between. There are 15 residues in the CDR3. The CDR3 loop is CASTRANLNTGELFF. In nucleotides, the CDR3 is TGTGCCAGCACACGGGCCAATTTGAACACCGGGGAGCTGTTTTTT.

The chain recombines TRBV5-1 with TRBJ1-2; perhaps TRBD1 as D (6 bases). Germline V lookup: CDR1 SGHRS, CDR2 YFSETQ. V gave up 4 bases and J gave up 5 bases, with 18 bases separating them. The length of the CDR3 is 15 residues. CDR3 nucleotide sequence: TGCGCCAGCAGCGCAAACTCAGGGGTTACTTATGGCTACACCTTC. It is translated as CASSANSGVTYGYTF. Full variable domain (rest looked up from reference TRBV5-1 and TRBJ1-2): KAGVTQTPRYLIKTRGQQVTLSCSPISGHRSVSWYQQTPGQGLQFLFEYFSETQRNKGNFPGRFSGRQFSNSRSEMNVSTLELGDSALYLCASSANSGVTYGYTFGSGTRLTVV.

The rearrangement uses TRBV28 and TRBJ1-1; maybe TRBD1 (5 bases). Looked up from germline, CDR1 is MDHEN and CDR2 is SYDVKM. The CDR3 length is 15 residues. V was trimmed by 6 bases and J by 1 base, leaving 15 bases between them. The CDR3 sequence: CASSPRGNWNTEAFF. The CDR3 coding sequence is TGTGCCAGCAGCCCACGGGGGAACTGGAACACTGAAGCTTTCTTT.

This clone was found once. V usage is TRBV28 and J usage is TRBJ2-1; 11 bases are a match to TRBD2. The CDR3 is 17 amino acids. CDR1 and CDR2 (germline): MDHEN, SYDVKM. J gave up 4 bases and V 3 bases, and 8 bases lay outside the gene matches. The CDR3 sequence: CASSFFDLAGGYNEQFF. Here the CDR3 DNA reads TGTGCCAGCAGTTTCTTTGATCTAGCGGGAGGTTACAATGAGCAGTTCTTC.

The chain has TRBV5-7 and TRBJ2-7, with D perhaps assigned TRBD1 or TRBD2 (7 bases each). TRBV5-7 counts as an open reading frame of uncertain function. Between the trimmed V and J ends, which lost 4 bases and 3 bases, there was a span of 17 bases. There are 15 residues in the CDR3. CDR3 loop: CASSRSGGGLYEQYF. CDR3 coding DNA: TGTGCCAGCAGCCGTTCAGGGGGGGGGCTCTACGAGCAGTACTTC.

The count of this clone is one. The chain links TRBV18 to TRBJ1-2; D unresolved. This CDR3 spans 16 amino acids. Germline lookup yields CDR1 KGHSH and CDR2 LQKENI. V lost 0 bases, J lost 4 bases, and 15 bases lay in between. The CDR3 DNA sequence: TGTGCCAGCTCACCACCGTCTGTGGGAAACGTCTATGGCTACACCTTC. This gives the protein CASSPPSVGNVYGYTF.

V usage is TRBV9 and J usage is TRBJ2-7; unclear D gene. Per the germline V gene, CDR1 is SGDLS and CDR2 is YYNGEE. CDR3 length equals 14 residues. Trimming shortened V by 0 bases and J by 0 bases, and 7 bases separated the two germline ends. CDR3: CASSVGQSSYEQYF. The CDR3 bases are TGTGCCAGCAGCGTAGGGCAGAGCTCCTACGAGCAGTACTTC.

This chain links TRBV30 with TRBJ2-7; the D is unclear. Germline CDR1 GTSNPN, CDR2 SVGIG (reference sequence). Trimming stripped 2 bases from V and 2 bases from J, with 10 bases between. The CDR3 has 13 residues. CDR3 DNA: TGTGCCTGGAGTCTAACTAACCCCTACGAGCAGTACTTC. As protein: CAWSLTNPYEQYF.

This clone was observed a few times. The rearrangement links TRBV13 to TRBJ2-7; 14 nucleotides align to TRBD2. CDR1 PRHDT and CDR2 FYEKMQ come from the germline V gene (reference sequence). CDR3 size: 15 residues. J was trimmed by 5 bases and V by 5 bases; bases with no gene match: 5. This CDR3 is CASSPRGLAGDEQYF. CDR3 nucleotide sequence: TGTGCCAGCAGCCCAAGGGGACTAGCGGGAGACGAGCAGTACTTC.

The rearrangement joins TRBV4-2 to TRBJ2-3; 9 bases are a match to TRBD2. CDR1 is LGHNA and CDR2 is YNFKEQ in the germline V gene. CDR3 size: 15 residues. With 6 bases clipped from V and 2 bases from J, the junction kept 6 bases outside the gene matches. The CDR3 loop reads CASSPLAGITDTQYF. The CDR3 coding sequence is TGTGCCAGCAGTCCGCTAGCGGGGATCACAGATACGCAGTATTTT.

This clone was seen more than once but under ten times. This sequence joins TRBV28 and TRBJ1-2; D gene uncertain. Germline V lookup: CDR1 MDHEN, CDR2 SYDVKM. CDR3 size: 16 residues. V lost 6 bases and J 0 bases, leaving 17 bases between the germline ends. The CDR3 sequence: CASSTRGHRANYGYTF. The CDR3 DNA sequence: TGTGCCAGCAGCACTCGAGGCCATAGAGCTAACTATGGCTACACCTTC.